This T cell receptor (beta chain) came from a study of T cell responses to AZD1222 COVID-19 vaccine. Study outcomes and limitations: Just six AZD1222 recipients tested seropositive at baseline.

A remark on this clone: Its antigen is unknown.

Sequencing was performed with immunoSEQ multiplex PCR; in TCRdb, only in-frame clones are kept and a portion is missing. The sample lists 66,000 or so clones; roughly 87% were seen once. The material sequenced was peripheral blood, taken on day 0 of AZD1222 vaccination. The clonotype was recovered from an adult in good health.

CDR3 residues: CASSYGGGHQPQHF. CDR3 DNA sequence: TGTGCCAGCAGTTATGGGGGGGGGCATCAGCCCCAGCATTTT. The chain is built from TRBV6-2 or TRBV6-3 and TRBJ1-5; TRBD1 is a possible D gene (6 bases). The CDR3 has 14 residues. V was clipped by 3 bases and J by 5 bases, with 11 bases between them. The germline gives CDR1 MNHEY, CDR2 SVGEGT.